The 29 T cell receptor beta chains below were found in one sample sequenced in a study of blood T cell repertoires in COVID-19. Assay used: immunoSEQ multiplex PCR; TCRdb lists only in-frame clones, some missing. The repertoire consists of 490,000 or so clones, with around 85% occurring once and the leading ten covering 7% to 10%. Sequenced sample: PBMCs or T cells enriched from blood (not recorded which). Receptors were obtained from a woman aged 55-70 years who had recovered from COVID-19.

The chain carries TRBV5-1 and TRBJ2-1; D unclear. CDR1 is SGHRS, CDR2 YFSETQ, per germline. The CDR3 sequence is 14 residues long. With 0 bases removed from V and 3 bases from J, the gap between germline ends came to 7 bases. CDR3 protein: CASSLVGFYNEQFF. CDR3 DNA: TGCGCCAGCAGCTTGGTGGGCTTCTACAATGAGCAGTTCTTC.

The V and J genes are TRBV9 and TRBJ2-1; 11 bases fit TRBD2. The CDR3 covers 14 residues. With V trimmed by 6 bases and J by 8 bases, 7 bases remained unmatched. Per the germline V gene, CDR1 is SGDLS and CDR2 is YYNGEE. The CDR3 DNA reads TGTGCCAGCACCCCTAGCGGGGGGTCCTATGAGCAGTTCTTC. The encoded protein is CASTPSGGSYEQFF.

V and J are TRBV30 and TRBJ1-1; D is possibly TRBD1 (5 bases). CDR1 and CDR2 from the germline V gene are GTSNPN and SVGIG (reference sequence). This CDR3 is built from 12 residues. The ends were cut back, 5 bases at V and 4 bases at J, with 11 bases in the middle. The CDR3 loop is CAWSPGLTEAFF. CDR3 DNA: TGTGCCTGGTCTCCGGGACTCACTGAAGCTTTCTTT.

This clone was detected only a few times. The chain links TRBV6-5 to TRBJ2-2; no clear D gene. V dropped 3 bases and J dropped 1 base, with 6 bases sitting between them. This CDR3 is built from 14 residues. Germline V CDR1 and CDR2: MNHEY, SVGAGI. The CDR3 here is CASSYQVNTGELFF. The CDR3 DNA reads TGTGCCAGCAGTTATCAGGTGAACACCGGGGAGCTGTTTTTT.

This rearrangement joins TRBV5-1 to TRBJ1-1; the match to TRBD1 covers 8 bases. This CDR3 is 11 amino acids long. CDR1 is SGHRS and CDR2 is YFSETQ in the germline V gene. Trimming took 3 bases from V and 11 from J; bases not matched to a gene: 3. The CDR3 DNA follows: TGCGCCAGCAGCTCCGGACAGGGTGCTTTCTTT. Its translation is CASSSGQGAFF.

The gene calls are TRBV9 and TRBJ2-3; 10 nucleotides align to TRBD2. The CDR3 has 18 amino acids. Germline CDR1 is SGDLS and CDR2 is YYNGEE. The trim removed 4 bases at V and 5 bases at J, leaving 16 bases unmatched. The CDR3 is CASSPTTKAGGRGDTQYF. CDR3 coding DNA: TGTGCCAGCAGCCCGACCACCAAAGCGGGGGGGCGGGGAGATACGCAGTATTTT.

CDR3 bases: TGTGCCTGGAGCCGGAGCTCCTATAATTCACCCCTCCACTTT. Its translation is CAWSRSSYNSPLHF. The V call is TRBV30, the J call TRBJ1-6, with D hard to call. This CDR3 is 14 amino acids long. Trimming took off 3 bases at V and 0 bases at J, with 6 bases between the two ends. CDR1 is GTSNPN, CDR2 SVGIG, per germline (reference sequence).

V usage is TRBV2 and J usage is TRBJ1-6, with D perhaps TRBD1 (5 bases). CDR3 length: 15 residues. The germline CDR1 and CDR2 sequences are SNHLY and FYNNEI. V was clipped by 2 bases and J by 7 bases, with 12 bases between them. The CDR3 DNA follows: TGTGCCAGCAGTGAATCCGGGACTGAGAATTCACCCCTCCACTTT. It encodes CASSESGTENSPLHF.

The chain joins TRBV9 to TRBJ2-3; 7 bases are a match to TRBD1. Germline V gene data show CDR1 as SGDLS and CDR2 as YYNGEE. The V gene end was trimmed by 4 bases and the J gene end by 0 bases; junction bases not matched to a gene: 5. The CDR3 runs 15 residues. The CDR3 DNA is TGTGCCAGCAGCCCGCGGACAGGAAGCACAGATACGCAGTATTTT. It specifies CASSPRTGSTDTQYF.

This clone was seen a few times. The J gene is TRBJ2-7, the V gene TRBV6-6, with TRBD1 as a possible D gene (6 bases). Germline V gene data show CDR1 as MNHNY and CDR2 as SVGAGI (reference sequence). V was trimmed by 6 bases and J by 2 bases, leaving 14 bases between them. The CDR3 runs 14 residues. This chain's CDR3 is CASRLQGLTYEQYF. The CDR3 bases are TGTGCCAGCAGACTACAGGGATTAACCTACGAGCAGTACTTC.

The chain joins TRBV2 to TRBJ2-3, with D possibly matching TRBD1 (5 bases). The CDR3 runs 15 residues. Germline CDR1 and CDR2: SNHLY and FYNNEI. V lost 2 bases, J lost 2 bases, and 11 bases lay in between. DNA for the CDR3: TGTGCCAGCAGTGAAAGGAGACAGTCCACAGATACGCAGTATTTT. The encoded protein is CASSERRQSTDTQYF.

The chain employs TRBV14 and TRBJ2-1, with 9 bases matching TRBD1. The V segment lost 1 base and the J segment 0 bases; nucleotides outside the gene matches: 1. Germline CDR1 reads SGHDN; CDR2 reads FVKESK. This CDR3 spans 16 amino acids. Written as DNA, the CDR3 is TGTGCCAGCAGCCAAGGGACAGGGGACTCCTACAATGAGCAGTTCTTC. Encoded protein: CASSQGTGDSYNEQFF.

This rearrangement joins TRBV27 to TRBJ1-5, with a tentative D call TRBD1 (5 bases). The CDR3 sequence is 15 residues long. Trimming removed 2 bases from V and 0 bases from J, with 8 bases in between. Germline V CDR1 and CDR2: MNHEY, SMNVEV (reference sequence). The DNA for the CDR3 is TGTGCCAGCAGTTTAGGGGCGTTTAGCAATCAGCCCCAGCATTTT. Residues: CASSLGAFSNQPQHF.

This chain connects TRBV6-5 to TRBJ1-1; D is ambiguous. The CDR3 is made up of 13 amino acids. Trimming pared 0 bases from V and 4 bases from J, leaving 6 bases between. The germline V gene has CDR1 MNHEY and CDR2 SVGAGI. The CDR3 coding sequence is TGTGCCAGCAGTTACTCCATCGGCACTGAAGCTTTCTTT. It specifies CASSYSIGTEAFF.

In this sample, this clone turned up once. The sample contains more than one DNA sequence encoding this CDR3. This CDR3 reads CASSPGTGGYGYTF. The CDR3 DNA follows: TGTGCCAGCTCACCAGGGACAGGGGGCTATGGCTACACCTTC. The chain employs TRBV18 and TRBJ1-2, with 11 bases aligning to TRBD1. The CDR3 extends over 14 amino acids. The V segment lost 2 bases and the J segment 4 bases; nucleotides outside the gene matches: 0. The germline V gene encodes CDR1 KGHSH and CDR2 LQKENI.

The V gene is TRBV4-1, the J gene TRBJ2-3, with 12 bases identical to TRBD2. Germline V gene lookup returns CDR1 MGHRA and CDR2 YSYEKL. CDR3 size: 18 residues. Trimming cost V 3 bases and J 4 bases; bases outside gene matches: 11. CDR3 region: CASSQGLLAGGFADTQYF. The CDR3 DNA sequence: TGCGCCAGCAGCCAGGGTCTACTAGCGGGGGGTTTTGCAGATACGCAGTATTTT.

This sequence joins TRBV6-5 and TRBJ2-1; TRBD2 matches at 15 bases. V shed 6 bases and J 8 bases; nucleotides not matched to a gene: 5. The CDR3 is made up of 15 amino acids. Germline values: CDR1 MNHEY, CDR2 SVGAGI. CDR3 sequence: CASRRTSGGAYEQFF. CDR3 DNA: TGTGCCAGCAGAAGGACTAGCGGGGGGGCGTATGAGCAGTTCTTC.

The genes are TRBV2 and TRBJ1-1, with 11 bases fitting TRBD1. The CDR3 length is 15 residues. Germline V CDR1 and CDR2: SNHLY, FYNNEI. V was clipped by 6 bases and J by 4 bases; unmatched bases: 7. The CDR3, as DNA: TGTGCCAGCAGGGAATCCGGGACAGGGGGCACTGAAGCTTTCTTT. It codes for CASRESGTGGTEAFF.

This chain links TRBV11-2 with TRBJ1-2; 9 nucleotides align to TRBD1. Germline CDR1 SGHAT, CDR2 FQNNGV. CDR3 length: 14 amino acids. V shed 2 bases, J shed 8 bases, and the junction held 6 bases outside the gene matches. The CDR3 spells CASSLTTGGVGYTF. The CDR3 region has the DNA TGTGCCAGCAGCTTAACGACAGGGGGTGTAGGCTACACCTTC.

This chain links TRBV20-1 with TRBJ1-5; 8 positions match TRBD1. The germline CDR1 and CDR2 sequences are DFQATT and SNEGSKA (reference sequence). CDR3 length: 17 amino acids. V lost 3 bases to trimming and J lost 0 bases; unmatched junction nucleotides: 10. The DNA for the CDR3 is TGCAGTGCTAGTGCAGGGGGCGTAGGTGGTAGCAATCAGCCCCAGCATTTT. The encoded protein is CSASAGGVGGSNQPQHF.

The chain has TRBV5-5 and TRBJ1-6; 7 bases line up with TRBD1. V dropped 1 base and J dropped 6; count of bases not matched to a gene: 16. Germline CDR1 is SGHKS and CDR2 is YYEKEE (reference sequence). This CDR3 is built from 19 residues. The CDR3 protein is CASSLLAQITGTVNSPLHF. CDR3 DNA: TGTGCCAGCAGCTTGTTGGCCCAAATTACCGGGACAGTTAATTCACCCCTCCACTTT.

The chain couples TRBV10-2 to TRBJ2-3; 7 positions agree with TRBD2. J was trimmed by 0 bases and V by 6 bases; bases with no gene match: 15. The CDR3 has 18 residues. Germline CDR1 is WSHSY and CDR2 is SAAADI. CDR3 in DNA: TGCGCCAGCAGGAGGCCCGGGACTACACCGGGGAGCACAGATACGCAGTATTTT. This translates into CASRRPGTTPGSTDTQYF.

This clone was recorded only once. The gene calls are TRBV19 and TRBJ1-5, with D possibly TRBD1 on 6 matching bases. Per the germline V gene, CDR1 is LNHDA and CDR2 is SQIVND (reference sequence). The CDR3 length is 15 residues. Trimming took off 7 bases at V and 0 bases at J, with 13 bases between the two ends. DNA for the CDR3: TGTGCCAGTAAGGGGGGGGTTACTAGCAATCAGCCCCAGCATTTT. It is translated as CASKGGVTSNQPQHF.

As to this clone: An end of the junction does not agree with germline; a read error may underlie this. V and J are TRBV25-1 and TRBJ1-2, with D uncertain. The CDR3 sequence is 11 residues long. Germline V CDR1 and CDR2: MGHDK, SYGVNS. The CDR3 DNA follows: TGTGCCAGCAGTAACGGAGCCGGGTCGAATTTC. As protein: CASSNGAGSNF.

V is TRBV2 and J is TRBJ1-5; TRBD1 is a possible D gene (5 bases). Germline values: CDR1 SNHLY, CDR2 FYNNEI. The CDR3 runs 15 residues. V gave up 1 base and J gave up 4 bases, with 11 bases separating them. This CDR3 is CASSEGGVGNQPQHF. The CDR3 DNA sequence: TGTGCCAGCAGTGAAGGGGGGGTAGGAAATCAGCCCCAGCATTTT.

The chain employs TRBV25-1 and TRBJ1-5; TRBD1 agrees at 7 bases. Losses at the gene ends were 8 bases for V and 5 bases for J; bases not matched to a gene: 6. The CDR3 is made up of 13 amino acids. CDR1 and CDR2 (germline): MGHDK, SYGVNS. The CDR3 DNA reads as TGTGCCAGCGCCCAGGGGGTAGATCAGCCCCAGCATTTT. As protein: CASAQGVDQPQHF.

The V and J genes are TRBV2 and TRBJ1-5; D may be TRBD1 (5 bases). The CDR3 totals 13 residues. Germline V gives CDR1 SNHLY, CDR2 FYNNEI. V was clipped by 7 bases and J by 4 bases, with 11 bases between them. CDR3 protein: CASIDRLNQPQHF. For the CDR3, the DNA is TGTGCCAGCATCGACAGATTGAATCAGCCCCAGCATTTT.

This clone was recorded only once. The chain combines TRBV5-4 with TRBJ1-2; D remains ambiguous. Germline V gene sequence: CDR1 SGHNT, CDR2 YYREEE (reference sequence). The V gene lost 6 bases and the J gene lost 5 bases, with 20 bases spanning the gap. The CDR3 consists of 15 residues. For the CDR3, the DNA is TGTGCCAGCACACCAGGAGGCACTGAGAATTATGGCTACACCTTC. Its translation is CASTPGGTENYGYTF.

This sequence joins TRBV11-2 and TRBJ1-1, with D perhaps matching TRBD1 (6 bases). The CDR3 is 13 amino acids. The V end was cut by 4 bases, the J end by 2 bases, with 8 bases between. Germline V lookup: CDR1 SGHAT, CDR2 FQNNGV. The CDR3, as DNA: TGTGCCAGCAGCTCCAGGGGAAACACTGAAGCTTTCTTT. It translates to CASSSRGNTEAFF.